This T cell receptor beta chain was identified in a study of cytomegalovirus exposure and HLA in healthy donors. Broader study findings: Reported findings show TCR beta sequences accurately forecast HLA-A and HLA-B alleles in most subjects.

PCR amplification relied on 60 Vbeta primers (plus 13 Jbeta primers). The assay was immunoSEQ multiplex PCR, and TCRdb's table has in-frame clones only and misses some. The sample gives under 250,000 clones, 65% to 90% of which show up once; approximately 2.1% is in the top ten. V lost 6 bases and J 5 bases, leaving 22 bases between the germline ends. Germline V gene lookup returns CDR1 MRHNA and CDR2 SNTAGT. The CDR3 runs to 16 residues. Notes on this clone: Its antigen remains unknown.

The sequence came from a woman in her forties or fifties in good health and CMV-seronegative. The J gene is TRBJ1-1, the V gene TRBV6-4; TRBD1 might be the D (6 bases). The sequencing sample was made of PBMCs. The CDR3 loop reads CASRPPGRGPRTEAFF. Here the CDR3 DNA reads TGTGCCAGCAGGCCCCCGGGCAGGGGCCCACGAACTGAAGCTTTCTTT.